The present T cell receptor (beta chain) was sequenced within a study of shared clonotypes between healthy human individuals. The assay was immunoSEQ multiplex PCR, and TCRdb's table has in-frame clones only and misses some. The table includes approximately 1.9 million clones, roughly 95% detected once. Broader study findings: The rarefaction results pointed to incomplete sorted-subset sequencing despite large depth. Approximately 4.5% was the fraction of naive CD4 clonotypes found shared across several donors.

Terminally differentiated effector memory CD45RA+ cells were excluded by CCR7 positive selection of CD45RO-negative cells. The ends were cut back, 9 bases at V and 4 bases at J, with 18 bases in the middle. This CDR3 contains 14 residues. Germline V gives CDR1 MDHEN, CDR2 SYDVKM. As concerns this clone: The antigen is not known.

This sequence joins TRBV28 and TRBJ1-2; D possibly corresponds to TRBD1 (6 bases). This clonotype originated in a young man in good health. Some clones in this sample may be carry-over from other donors' samples. The sample was naive CD8+ T cells from PBMCs. The CDR3 is CASSPGASSYGYTF. In DNA form, the CDR3 reads TGTGCCAGTTCCCCAGGGGCGTCGAGCTATGGCTACACCTTC.